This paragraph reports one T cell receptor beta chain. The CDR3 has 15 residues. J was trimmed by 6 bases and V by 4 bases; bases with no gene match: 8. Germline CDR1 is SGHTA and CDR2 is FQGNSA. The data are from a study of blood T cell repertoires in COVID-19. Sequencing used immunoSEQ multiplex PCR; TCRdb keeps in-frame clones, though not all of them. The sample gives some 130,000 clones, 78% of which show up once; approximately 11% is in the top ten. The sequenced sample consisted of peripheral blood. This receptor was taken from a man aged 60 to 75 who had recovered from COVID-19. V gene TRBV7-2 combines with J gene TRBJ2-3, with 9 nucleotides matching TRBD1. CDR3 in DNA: TGTGCCAGCAGCTGGAGGACAGGGGAGGGGGATACGCAGTATTTT. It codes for CASSWRTGEGDTQYF. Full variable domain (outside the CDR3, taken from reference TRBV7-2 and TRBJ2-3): GAGVSQSPSNKVTEKGKDVELRCDPISGHTALYWYRQSLGQGLEFLIYFQGNSAPDKSGLPSDRFSAERTGGSVSTLTIQRTQQEDSAVYLCASSWRTGEGDTQYFGPGTRLTVL.